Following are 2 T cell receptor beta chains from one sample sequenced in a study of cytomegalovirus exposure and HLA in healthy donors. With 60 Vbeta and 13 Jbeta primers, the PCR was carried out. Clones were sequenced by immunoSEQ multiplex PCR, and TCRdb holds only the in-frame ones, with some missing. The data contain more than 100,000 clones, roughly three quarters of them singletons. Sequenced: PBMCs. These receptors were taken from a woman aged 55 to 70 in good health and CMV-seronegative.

The CDR3 bases are TGTGCCAGCAGCCTAGGGGCCTCCTACGAGCAGTACTTC. Its translation: CASSLGASYEQYF. The chain is built from TRBV5-6 and TRBJ2-7; TRBD1 is a possible D gene (5 bases). V lost 4 bases, J lost 0 bases, and 8 bases lay in between. Germline CDR1 reads SGHDT; CDR2 reads YYEEEE. The CDR3 covers 13 residues.

The CDR3 loop is CASSQPGTGGQPQHF. DNA for the CDR3: TGTGCCAGCAGTCAACCGGGGACAGGGGGGCAGCCCCAGCATTTT. V gene TRBV27 combines with J gene TRBJ1-5; TRBD1 aligns across 11 bases. V lost 5 bases to trimming and J lost 7 bases; unmatched junction nucleotides: 7. Germline V gene sequence: CDR1 MNHEY, CDR2 SMNVEV (reference sequence). The length of the CDR3 is 15 residues.